These T cell receptor beta chains were read from a single sample in a study of T cells after yellow fever vaccination. TCRdb re-called the 5' RACE reads with MiXCR, one entry per CDR3 protein. The sample includes around 530,000 distinct CDR3 sequences, roughly a sixth seen only once; the top ten take roughly a sixth. The specimen was PBMCs, collected about 5 days after the first yellow fever vaccination. These receptor sequences come from a young man who received the YFV17D yellow fever vaccine. Each CDR3 is given with its conserved first and last residue. Fields, in order: clone size, V gene, D gene, J gene, CDR3 DNA, CDR3 protein. A D gene is named only where the DNA matches it firmly. Clone size is not always given. Where it is, it says once, few, many or a class for expanded clones.

.	TRBV12-3/TRBV12-4	.	TRBJ2-7	TGTGCCAGCAGTCCCCCGCGGCCACCCTACGAGCAGTACTTC	CASSPPRPPYEQYF
few	TRBV20-1	TRBD2	TRBJ2-7	TGCAGTGCTAGTCCGGCAGCGGGGGTCGGGGAGCAGTACTTC	CSASPAAGVGEQYF
.	TRBV13	.	TRBJ2-7	TGTGCCAGCAGCTTAAGAAGATTTTCCGAGCAGTACTTC	CASSLRRFSEQYF
.	TRBV20-1	.	TRBJ1-4	TGCAGTGCTAGAGACTCTGGCAGAGCGGAAAAACTGTTTTTT	CSARDSGRAEKLFF
.	TRBV6-1	TRBD1	TRBJ2-6	TGTGCCAGCAGTCGGACAGGGAGCTCTGGGGCCAACGTCCTGACTTTC	CASSRTGSSGANVLTF
.	TRBV6-2/TRBV6-3	.	TRBJ2-2	TGTGCCAGCAATCCGTCCTCCCTGAGGACCGGGGAGCTGTTTTTT	CASNPSSLRTGELFF
.	TRBV7-2	TRBD2	TRBJ2-5	TGTGCCAGCAGCTTAGAATGGCGGGGGGGCCGCGAGACCCAGTACTTC	CASSLEWRGGRETQYF
few	TRBV7-6	TRBD2	TRBJ2-2	TGTGCCAGCAGCTTCCTAGCGGGGGGGCTAGCGAACACCGGGGAGCTGTTTTTT	CASSFLAGGLANTGELFF
few	TRBV9	TRBD2	TRBJ2-7	TGTGCCAGCAGCGTTAGGGGACTAGGTTCTGACGAGCAGTACTTC	CASSVRGLGSDEQYF
few	TRBV7-2	TRBD2	TRBJ2-7	TGTGCCAGCAGCTTACCAGCGGGGGGTTCCTACGAGCAGTACTTC	CASSLPAGGSYEQYF
few	TRBV7-9	TRBD1	TRBJ2-6	TGTGCCAGCAGCCGGGACAGGGGGTCTACTGGGGCCAACGTCCTGACTTTC	CASSRDRGSTGANVLTF
.	TRBV18	TRBD1	TRBJ2-6	TGTGCCAGCTCCCCAGAAACAGGGGCTGCTGGGGCCAACGTCCTGACTTTC	CASSPETGAAGANVLTF
many	TRBV12-3/TRBV12-4	.	TRBJ2-3	TGTGCCAGCAGCCCAACAGGGACCTGGGATACGCAGTATTTT	CASSPTGTWDTQYF
.	TRBV6-1	TRBD2	TRBJ2-7	TGTGCCAGCCTTCGAGCGGGGCCCTACGAGCAGTACTTC	CASLRAGPYEQYF
few	TRBV3-1	TRBD2	TRBJ2-3	TGTGCCAGCAGCCCCATGAGCGGGGGGGCAGATACGCAGTATTTT	CASSPMSGGADTQYF
.	TRBV7-9	.	TRBJ1-5	TGTGCCAGCAGCTCCTTTGGGCAGACCCAGCATTTT	CASSSFGQTQHF
many	TRBV5-1	TRBD1	TRBJ2-2	TGCGCCAGCAGCACCTCCGGGACAGGGCGCACCGGGGAGCTGTTTTTT	CASSTSGTGRTGELFF
few	TRBV6-4	.	TRBJ2-2	TGTGCCAGCAGAAAACAGGGTGTGAACACCGGGGAGCTGTTTTTT	CASRKQGVNTGELFF
few	TRBV5-1	TRBD1	TRBJ2-5	TGCGCCAGCAGCCTAGGGACAGACGAACAAGAGACCCAGTACTTC	CASSLGTDEQETQYF
.	TRBV29-1	TRBD1	TRBJ2-1	TGCAGCGCGGGACAGTATGAGCAGTTCTTC	CSAGQYEQFF
few	TRBV19	.	TRBJ2-2	TGTGCCAGTAGGACGGGACAGAACACCGGGGAGCTGTTTTTT	CASRTGQNTGELFF
.	TRBV12-3/TRBV12-4	TRBD1	TRBJ1-6	TGTGCCAGCAGTATATCAGACAGGGATTCACCCCTCCACTTT	CASSISDRDSPLHF
.	TRBV6-2/TRBV6-3	.	TRBJ2-5	TGTGCCAGCAGTTGGGACTCCTGGCAGACCCAGTACTTC	CASSWDSWQTQYF
.	TRBV6-5	.	TRBJ2-5	TGTGCCAGCAGTTACTCGGCCACCGTTGGGACCCAGTACTTC	CASSYSATVGTQYF
.	TRBV7-9	.	TRBJ2-3	TGTGCCAGCAGTGTGGGGCAGTTGGATGCAGATACGCAGTATTTT	CASSVGQLDADTQYF
.	TRBV9	.	TRBJ2-3	TGTGCCAGCAGCGTAGATCCAGCAGGGACCACAGATACGCAGTATTTT	CASSVDPAGTTDTQYF
.	TRBV4-2	.	TRBJ2-1	TGTGCCAGCCGACAGCTGGTCGGGAACTCCTACAATGAGCAGTTCTTC	CASRQLVGNSYNEQFF
many	TRBV12-3/TRBV12-4	.	TRBJ2-2	TGTGCCAGCAGTGCCCTGTCGATGATCGGGGAGCTGTTTTTT	CASSALSMIGELFF
few	TRBV12-3/TRBV12-4	.	TRBJ2-3	TGTGCCAGCAGTCTGGGGAGTGAAGATACGCAGTATTTT	CASSLGSEDTQYF
.	TRBV11-3	.	TRBJ2-1	TGTGCCAGCAGCCCTCTTGGCCAGGGGAATGTGAATGAGCAGTTCTTC	CASSPLGQGNVNEQFF
few	TRBV7-9	.	TRBJ2-1	TGTGCCAGCAGCACCCCGGGACCATTATCGTGGAATGAGCAGTTCTTC	CASSTPGPLSWNEQFF
.	TRBV7-2	.	TRBJ2-7	TGTGCCAGCAGCTTTGAGGCCGGCGACGAGCAGTACTTC	CASSFEAGDEQYF
.	TRBV27	TRBD2	TRBJ2-3	TGTGCCAGCAGCTCCCTCGGGACTAGCGGCACAGATACGCAGTATTTT	CASSSLGTSGTDTQYF
.	TRBV11-2	.	TRBJ2-3	TGTGCCAGCAGCTTAGATACCCCTTCGAACCATACGCAGTATTTT	CASSLDTPSNHTQYF
.	TRBV19	TRBD2	TRBJ2-1	TGTGCCAGTAGTATAGTAAGCGGGGGGGCCTACAATGAGCAGTTCTTC	CASSIVSGGAYNEQFF
few	TRBV7-7	.	TRBJ2-2	TGTGCCAGCAGCTTAGACAGTTTGAACACCGGGGAGCTGTTTTTT	CASSLDSLNTGELFF
few	TRBV7-3	TRBD1	TRBJ1-1	TGTGCCAGCAGCTTCCAGGGGGCAGGTGAAGCTTTCTTT	CASSFQGAGEAFF
.	TRBV4-3	TRBD2	TRBJ2-3	TGCGCCAGCAGCCAAGATGACGGACTAGCGGGGGGGATCGATACGCAGTATTTT	CASSQDDGLAGGIDTQYF
.	TRBV7-6	.	TRBJ1-3	TGTGCCAGCAGCTTCCAGGGCGGGGACACCATATATTTT	CASSFQGGDTIYF
few	TRBV7-2	.	TRBJ1-1	TGTGCCAGCAGCTTAGCCCCCACTGAAGCTTTCTTT	CASSLAPTEAFF
.	TRBV4-1	.	TRBJ2-5	TGCGCCAGCAGCCTATTAGCGGCCACCCAAGAGACCCAGTACTTC	CASSLLAATQETQYF
.	TRBV20-1	.	TRBJ2-7	TGCAGTGCTTCTAAGTCGGGCTACGAGCAGTACTTC	CSASKSGYEQYF
few	TRBV29-1	.	TRBJ2-1	TGCAGCGTTGACCGGGTCCACAATGAGCAGTTCTTC	CSVDRVHNEQFF
few	TRBV7-3	TRBD2	TRBJ2-2	TGTGCCAGCAGCTTGGCGGGGGAATTTCTCACCGGGGAGCTGTTTTTT	CASSLAGEFLTGELFF
.	TRBV19	TRBD2	TRBJ2-7	TGTGCCAGTACCCTACGGGGGGACGGGGCTTGGAACTACGAGCAGTACTTC	CASTLRGDGAWNYEQYF
.	TRBV5-1	TRBD1	TRBJ1-1	TGCGCCAGCAGCCGGGACAGCATGAACACTGAAGCTTTCTTT	CASSRDSMNTEAFF
.	TRBV4-1	.	TRBJ1-1	TGCGCCAGCAGCCAAGACGGGACTGAAGCTTTCTTT	CASSQDGTEAFF
few	TRBV12-3/TRBV12-4	TRBD1	TRBJ1-5	TGTGCCAGCACTTCTAGACAGGGGAATCAGCCCCAGCATTTT	CASTSRQGNQPQHF
few	TRBV11-2	.	TRBJ2-5	TGTGCCAGCAGCTTAGCAGGGTCGTGGGAGACCCAGTACTTC	CASSLAGSWETQYF